This T cell receptor (beta chain) was captured in a study of blood T cell repertoires in COVID-19. Study-wide background: PBMCs, B-cell-depleted T cells, or T cells provided the cDNA or gDNA that made up the material.

Measured with immunoSEQ multiplex PCR; TCRdb has only the in-frame clones, and not every one. The sample comprises roughly 120,000 clones, about 94% of which are singletons, and about 1.9% rests with the top ten. The trim removed 5 bases at V and 7 bases at J, leaving 7 bases unmatched. The germline V gene encodes CDR1 SQVTM and CDR2 ANQGSEA. CDR3 length equals 12 residues. Sequenced: peripheral blood. The receptor comes from a man aged 45 to 65 with COVID-19, enrolled during active disease. This sequence joins TRBV29-1 and TRBJ1-2; 7 nucleotides agree with TRBD1. The CDR3 is CSVLGGSFGYTF. The CDR3 region has the DNA TGCAGCGTTTTAGGGGGCTCCTTTGGCTACACCTTC. Full variable domain (missing parts from reference TRBV29-1 and TRBJ1-2): SAVISQKPSRDICQRGTSLTIQCQVDSQVTMMFWYRQQPGQSLTLIATANQGSEATYESGFVIDKFPISRPNLTFSTLTVSNMSPEDSSIYLCSVLGGSFGYTFGSGTRLTVV.